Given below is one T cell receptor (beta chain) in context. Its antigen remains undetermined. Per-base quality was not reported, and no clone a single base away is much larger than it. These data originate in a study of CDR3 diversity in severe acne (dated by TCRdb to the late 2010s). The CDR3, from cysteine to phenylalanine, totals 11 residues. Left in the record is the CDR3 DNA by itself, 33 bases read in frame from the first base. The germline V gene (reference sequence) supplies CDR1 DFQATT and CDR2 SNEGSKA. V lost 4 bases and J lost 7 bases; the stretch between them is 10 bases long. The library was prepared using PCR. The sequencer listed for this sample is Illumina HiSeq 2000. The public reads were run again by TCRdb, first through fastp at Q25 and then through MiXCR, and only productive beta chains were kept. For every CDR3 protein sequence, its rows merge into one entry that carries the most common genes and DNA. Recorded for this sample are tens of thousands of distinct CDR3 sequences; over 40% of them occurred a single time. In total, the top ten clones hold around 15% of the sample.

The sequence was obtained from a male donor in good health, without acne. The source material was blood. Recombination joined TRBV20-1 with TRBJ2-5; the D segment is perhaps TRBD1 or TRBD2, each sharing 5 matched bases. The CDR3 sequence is CSATGTVTQYF. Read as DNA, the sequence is TGCAGTGCTACCGGGACGGTGACCCAGTACTTC.